This T cell receptor (beta chain) was sequenced during a study of T cells in tuberculosis. About the study: CD1B tetramers identified T cells specific for mycobacterial lipid GMM. This South African cohort compared adolescents with or without latent tuberculosis against adults with active tuberculosis. Overall study results and limits: Active tuberculosis TCR-alpha repertoires lay closer to GMM-specific TCRs than IGRA-negative controls, suggesting clonal expansion. Shorter CDR3-alpha in active tuberculosis partly drove smaller distances.

As regards this clone: Its antigen is still unknown.

Libraries were prepared by immunoSEQ multiplex PCR; TCRdb keeps only in-frame clonotypes and omits some of them. The table has 20,000 to 25,000 clones, almost 97% seen once. Trimming took off 0 bases at V and 11 bases at J, with 16 bases between the two ends. CDR1 and CDR2 (germline): SGHAT, FQNNGV. This CDR3 has 14 amino acids. The sample consisted of PBMCs. The source of this sequence is a donor aged 10-35 years with latent tuberculosis or without tuberculosis infection. This chain connects TRBV11-2 to TRBJ1-1, with D maybe TRBD1 (6 bases). CDR3 sequence: CASSLDRGREGAFF. In nucleotides, the CDR3 is TGTGCCAGCAGCTTAGACAGGGGTCGGGAGGGGGCTTTCTTT.